The following is a TCR beta chain sequence with its context. This sample was included in a study of blood T cell repertoires in COVID-19. The wider study: Material from acute and convalescent COVID-19 was sourced from the United States, Italy and Spain.

Libraries were prepared by immunoSEQ multiplex PCR; TCRdb keeps only in-frame clonotypes and omits some of them. Of some 320,000 clones in the sample, roughly 86% were seen once. This CDR3 has 16 residues. CDR1 and CDR2 from the germline V gene are MDHEN and SYDVKM. Trimming removed 6 bases from V and 2 bases from J; junction bases left unmatched: 10. The rearrangement joins TRBV28 to TRBJ2-1; 7 nucleotides line up with TRBD1. This receptor was taken from a woman in her forties or fifties who had been exposed to COVID-19. Sequences were obtained from PBMCs or T cells enriched from blood (not recorded which). This CDR3 is CASRMTGLSPYNEQFF. In DNA form, the CDR3 reads TGTGCCAGCAGAATGACAGGGCTAAGCCCCTACAATGAGCAGTTCTTC.